The 15 T cell receptor beta chains listed next were all sequenced from one sample in a study of identical twins. TCRdb recomputed calls from the 5' RACE reads with MiXCR, one row per CDR3 protein. The repertoire has about 700,000 distinct CDR3 sequences, approximately 9% of them found once; the top ten carry 0.75% to 1%. The same specimen was also included in a second study, on yellow fever vaccine responses in identical twins.

The sample taken for sequencing was PBMCs. The receptors come from a woman aged 18 to 35 in good health.

This clonotype occurred a few times. The chain joins TRBV7-6 to TRBJ2-7; possible D gene TRBD1, 6 bases. Germline values: CDR1 SGHVS, CDR2 FNYEAQ. The CDR3 length is 14 residues. With 5 bases removed from V and 2 bases from J, the gap between germline ends came to 13 bases. DNA of the CDR3: TGTGCCAGCAGCCCTCAACAGGGTCCCTACGAGCAGTACTTC. Translation: CASSPQQGPYEQYF.

Here the CDR3 DNA reads TGTGCCAGCAGGAGGAGCTTAGCGGGGGGGCCCGGGGAGCTGTTTTTT. This sequence encodes CASRRSLAGGPGELFF. The chain recombines TRBV2 with TRBJ2-2; 11 bases align to TRBD2. V dropped 6 bases and J dropped 6; count of bases not matched to a gene: 9. Germline V lookup: CDR1 SNHLY, CDR2 FYNNEI. The CDR3 contains 16 residues.

This chain joins TRBV29-1 and TRBJ2-7; weak D call: TRBD1 (6 bases). Trimming cost V 3 bases and J 6 bases, with 15 bases left between them. This CDR3 is 13 amino acids long. Per the germline V gene, CDR1 is SQVTM and CDR2 is ANQGSEA. DNA of the CDR3: TGCAGCGTTGAGCTGGCAGGGGTACTCGAGCAGTACTTC. Translation: CSVELAGVLEQYF.

A few counts support this clonotype. The chain employs TRBV7-9 and TRBJ2-1; tentatively, D is TRBD1 (5 bases). The CDR3 contains 14 residues. V lost 5 bases to trimming and J lost 2 bases, with 10 bases between them. In germline, CDR1 is SEHNR, CDR2 FQNEAQ (reference sequence). For the CDR3, the DNA is TGTGCCAGCAGCCCTCCGACAGCCTACAATGAGCAGTTCTTC. It codes for CASSPPTAYNEQFF.

This clonotype came up many times. The chain links TRBV29-1 to TRBJ2-2; 10 bases match TRBD1. This CDR3 is built from 15 residues. Germline-derived CDR1 and CDR2 are SQVTM and ANQGSEA. Germline trimming cut 4 bases from V and 6 bases from J; bases unmatched to any gene: 8. Written as DNA, the CDR3 is TGCAGCGTTGCCGAGGGGACAGGGGAGGCCGGGGAGCTGTTTTTT. Protein sequence: CSVAEGTGEAGELFF.

V usage is TRBV24-1 and J usage is TRBJ1-2; tentatively, D is TRBD1 (5 bases). Deletions cut 7 bases from V and 7 bases from J, with 15 bases between. The V gene's germline CDR1 is KGHDR and CDR2 SFDVKD. This CDR3 region has 13 residues. The CDR3 nucleotides read TGTGCCACCAGCCCTGGGGCGCGGCCTGGCTACACCTTC. Translation: CATSPGARPGYTF.

This clonotype was seen a few times. This chain joins TRBV28 and TRBJ2-1; 8 bases map to TRBD2. Germline V gene lookup returns CDR1 MDHEN and CDR2 SYDVKM. J was trimmed by 4 bases and V by 6 bases; bases with no gene match: 11. The CDR3 totals 16 residues. CDR3: CASSLTHGGAYNEQFF. The CDR3, as DNA: TGTGCCAGCAGCCTAACTCACGGGGGGGCATACAATGAGCAGTTCTTC.

This clonotype was observed a handful of times. This chain links TRBV20-1 with TRBJ2-7; a possible D gene is TRBD2 (6 bases). V lost 2 bases and J lost 0, with 17 bases in between. CDR3 length equals 16 residues. Germline CDR1 is DFQATT and CDR2 is SNEGSKA (reference sequence). This CDR3 reads CSARPGLSGLSYEQYF. In DNA, the CDR3 is TGCAGTGCTAGACCGGGCCTTAGCGGCCTCTCCTACGAGCAGTACTTC.

At least ten counts were recorded for this clonotype. The chain is built from TRBV12-3 or TRBV12-4 and TRBJ1-2; D uncertain. This CDR3 comprises 13 residues. V was pared by 3 bases and J by 5 bases, with 10 bases between. The CDR3 DNA follows: TGTGCCAGCAGTTTTATTAAGTCTTATGGCTACACCTTC. The encoded protein is CASSFIKSYGYTF.

V usage is TRBV5-8 and J usage is TRBJ1-4; D is unclear. The CDR3 loop spans 15 amino acids. From germline, CDR1 is SGHTS and CDR2 YDEGEE. V lost 4 bases, J lost 5 bases, and 15 bases lay in between. The DNA for the CDR3 is TGTGCCAGCAGCCCCCGGCGAGGACTAAATGAAAAACTGTTTTTT. Translation: CASSPRRGLNEKLFF.

The chain combines TRBV11-2 with TRBJ2-3; D may be TRBD1 or TRBD2 (5 bases each). Trimming removed 3 bases from V and 4 bases from J, with 14 bases in between. Germline CDR1 SGHAT, CDR2 FQNNGV. The CDR3 length is 15 residues. The CDR3 region is CASSLGPLRADTQYF. The CDR3, as DNA: TGTGCCAGCAGCTTGGGACCCCTCCGAGCAGATACGCAGTATTTT.

The chain couples TRBV2 to TRBJ2-7, with 9 bases aligning to TRBD1. The junction had 9 bases not matched to a gene; V was cut back by 7 bases and J by 2 bases. Germline V lookup: CDR1 SNHLY, CDR2 FYNNEI. There are 15 residues in the CDR3. CDR3 protein: CASNPMGQGAYEQYF. The CDR3 DNA sequence: TGTGCCAGCAACCCCATGGGACAGGGTGCCTACGAGCAGTACTTC.

The genes are TRBV6-5 and TRBJ1-2, with D perhaps TRBD1 (5 bases). The CDR3 totals 16 residues. Germline CDR1 and CDR2: MNHEY and SVGAGI. The germline V and J ends were trimmed by 0 bases and 3 bases, with 14 bases remaining between them. For the CDR3, the DNA is TGTGCCAGCAGTTACTCAAGAGGGGACGGGTACTATGGCTACACCTTC. Translating gives CASSYSRGDGYYGYTF.

This clonotype was observed a few times. This chain links TRBV7-9 with TRBJ2-5; TRBD2 aligns across 9 bases. The CDR3 contains 14 residues. J was trimmed by 1 base and V by 8 bases; bases with no gene match: 5. The germline gives CDR1 SEHNR, CDR2 FQNEAQ (reference sequence). The CDR3 is CASGPSGVQETQYF. The CDR3 region has the DNA TGTGCCAGCGGTCCTAGCGGGGTCCAAGAGACCCAGTACTTC.

This clonotype has a count of ten or more. This chain links TRBV5-1 with TRBJ2-5, with TRBD1 matching over 7 bases. This CDR3 is 12 amino acids long. Germline lookup yields CDR1 SGHRS and CDR2 YFSETQ. The V and J ends lost 4 bases and 5 bases, in that order; junction bases with no gene match: 2. The CDR3, as DNA: TGCGCCAGCAGCGTGGACAGGGAGACCCAGTACTTC. This translates into CASSVDRETQYF.